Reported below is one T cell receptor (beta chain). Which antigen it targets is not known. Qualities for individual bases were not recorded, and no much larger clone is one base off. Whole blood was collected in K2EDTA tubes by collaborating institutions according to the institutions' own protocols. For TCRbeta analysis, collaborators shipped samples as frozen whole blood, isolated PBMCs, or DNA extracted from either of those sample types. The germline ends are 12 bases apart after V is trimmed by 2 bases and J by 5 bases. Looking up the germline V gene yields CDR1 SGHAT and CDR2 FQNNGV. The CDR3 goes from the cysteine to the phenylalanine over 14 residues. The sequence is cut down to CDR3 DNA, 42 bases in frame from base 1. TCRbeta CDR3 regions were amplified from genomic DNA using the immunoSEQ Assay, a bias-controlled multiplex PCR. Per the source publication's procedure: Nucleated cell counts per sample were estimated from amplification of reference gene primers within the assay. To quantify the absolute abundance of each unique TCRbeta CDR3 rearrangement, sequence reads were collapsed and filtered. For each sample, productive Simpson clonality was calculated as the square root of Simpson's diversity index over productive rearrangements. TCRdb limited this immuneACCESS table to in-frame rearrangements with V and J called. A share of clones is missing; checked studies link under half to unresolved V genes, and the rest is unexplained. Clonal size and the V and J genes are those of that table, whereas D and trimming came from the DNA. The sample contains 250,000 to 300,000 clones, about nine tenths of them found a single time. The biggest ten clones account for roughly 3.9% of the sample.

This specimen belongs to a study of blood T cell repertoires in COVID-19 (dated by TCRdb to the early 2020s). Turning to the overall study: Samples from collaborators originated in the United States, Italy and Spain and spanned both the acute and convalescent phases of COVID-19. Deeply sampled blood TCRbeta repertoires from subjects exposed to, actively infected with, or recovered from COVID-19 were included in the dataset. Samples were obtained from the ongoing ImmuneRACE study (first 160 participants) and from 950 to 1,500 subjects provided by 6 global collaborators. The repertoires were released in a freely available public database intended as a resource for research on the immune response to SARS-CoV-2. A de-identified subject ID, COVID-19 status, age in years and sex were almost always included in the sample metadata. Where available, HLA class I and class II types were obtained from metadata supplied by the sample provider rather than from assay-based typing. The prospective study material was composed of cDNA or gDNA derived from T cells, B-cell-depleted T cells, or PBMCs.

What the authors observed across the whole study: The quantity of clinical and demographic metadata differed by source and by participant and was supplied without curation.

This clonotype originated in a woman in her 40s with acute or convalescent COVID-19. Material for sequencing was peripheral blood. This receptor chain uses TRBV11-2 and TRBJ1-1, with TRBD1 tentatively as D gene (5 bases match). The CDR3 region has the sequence CASSLIKGVTEAFF. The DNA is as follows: TGTGCCAGCAGCTTAATCAAAGGGGTGACTGAAGCTTTCTTT.